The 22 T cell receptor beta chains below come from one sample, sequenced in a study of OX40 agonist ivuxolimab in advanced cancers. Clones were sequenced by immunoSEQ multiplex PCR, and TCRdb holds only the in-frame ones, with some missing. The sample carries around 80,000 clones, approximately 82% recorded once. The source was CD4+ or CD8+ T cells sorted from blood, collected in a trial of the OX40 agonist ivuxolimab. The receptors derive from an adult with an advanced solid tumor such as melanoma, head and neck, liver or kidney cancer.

This chain's CDR3 is CASSLKGGREDEQYF. CDR3 bases: TGTGCCAGCAGCTTGAAGGGCGGGAGAGAGGACGAGCAGTACTTC. The J gene is TRBJ2-7, the V gene TRBV5-8; 7 bases match TRBD2. The CDR3 is 15 amino acids. V gave up 1 base and J gave up 5 bases; unmatched junction bases: 9. The germline CDR1 and CDR2 sequences are SGHTS and YDEGEE. The full variable domain, its missing parts supplied by reference TRBV5-8 and TRBJ2-7, is EAGVTQSPTHLIKTRGQQATLRCSPISGHTSVYWYQQALGLGLQFLLWYDEGEERNRGNFPPRFSGRQFPNYSSELNVNALELEDSALYLCASSLKGGREDEQYFGPGTRLTVT.

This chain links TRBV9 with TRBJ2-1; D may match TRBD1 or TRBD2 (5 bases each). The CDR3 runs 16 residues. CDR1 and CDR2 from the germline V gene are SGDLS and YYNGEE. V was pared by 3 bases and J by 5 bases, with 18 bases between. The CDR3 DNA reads TGTGCCAGCAGCGCGGGGCAACTCTTTCACCACAATGAGCAGTTCTTC. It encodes CASSAGQLFHHNEQFF.

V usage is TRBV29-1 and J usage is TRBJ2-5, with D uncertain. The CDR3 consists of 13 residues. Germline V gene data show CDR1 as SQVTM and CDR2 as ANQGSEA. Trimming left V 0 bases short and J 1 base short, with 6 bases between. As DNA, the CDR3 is TGCAGCGTTGAAGATAGATCCCAAGAGACCCAGTACTTC. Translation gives CSVEDRSQETQYF.

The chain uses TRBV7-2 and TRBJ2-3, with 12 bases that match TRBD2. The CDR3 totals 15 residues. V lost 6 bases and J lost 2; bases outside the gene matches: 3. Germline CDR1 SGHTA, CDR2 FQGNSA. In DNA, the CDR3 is TGTGCCAGCAGGCTAGCGGGGGGGTACACAGATACGCAGTATTTT. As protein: CASRLAGGYTDTQYF.

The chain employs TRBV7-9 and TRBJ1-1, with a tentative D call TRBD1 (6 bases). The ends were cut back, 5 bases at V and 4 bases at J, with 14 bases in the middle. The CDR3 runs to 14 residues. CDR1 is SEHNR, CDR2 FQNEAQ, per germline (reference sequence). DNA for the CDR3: TGTGCCAGCAGCCCCCGACAGGAGAGCACTGAAGCTTTCTTT. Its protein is CASSPRQESTEAFF.

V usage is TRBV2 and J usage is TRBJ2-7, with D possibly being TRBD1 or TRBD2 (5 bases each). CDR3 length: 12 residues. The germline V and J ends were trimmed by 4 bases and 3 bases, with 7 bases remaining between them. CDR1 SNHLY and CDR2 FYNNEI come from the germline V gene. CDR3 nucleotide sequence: TGTGCCAGCAGTGGGGACGGCTACGAGCAGTACTTC. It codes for CASSGDGYEQYF.

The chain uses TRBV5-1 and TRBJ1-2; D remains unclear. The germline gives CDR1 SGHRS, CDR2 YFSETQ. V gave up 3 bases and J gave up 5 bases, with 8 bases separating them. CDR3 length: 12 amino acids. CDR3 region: CASSSDQYGYTF. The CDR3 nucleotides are TGCGCCAGCAGCTCCGATCAATATGGCTACACCTTC.

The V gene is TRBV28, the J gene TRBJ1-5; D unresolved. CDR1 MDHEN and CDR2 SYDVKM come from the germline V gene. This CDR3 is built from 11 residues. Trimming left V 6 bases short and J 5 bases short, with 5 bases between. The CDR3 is CASSRDQPQHF. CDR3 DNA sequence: TGTGCCAGCAGCCGAGATCAGCCCCAGCATTTT.

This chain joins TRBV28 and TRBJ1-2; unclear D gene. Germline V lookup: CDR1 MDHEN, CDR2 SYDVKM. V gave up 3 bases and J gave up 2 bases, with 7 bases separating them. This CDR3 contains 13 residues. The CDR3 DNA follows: TGTGCCAGCAGTTTCCCAGCGAACTATGGCTACACCTTC. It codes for CASSFPANYGYTF.

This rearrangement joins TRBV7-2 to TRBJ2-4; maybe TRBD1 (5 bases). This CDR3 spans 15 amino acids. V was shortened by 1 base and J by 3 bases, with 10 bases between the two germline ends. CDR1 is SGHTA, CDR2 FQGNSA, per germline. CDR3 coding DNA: TGTGCCAGCAGCTTAGAGGGGCAGGGCAAAAACATTCAGTACTTC. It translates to CASSLEGQGKNIQYF.

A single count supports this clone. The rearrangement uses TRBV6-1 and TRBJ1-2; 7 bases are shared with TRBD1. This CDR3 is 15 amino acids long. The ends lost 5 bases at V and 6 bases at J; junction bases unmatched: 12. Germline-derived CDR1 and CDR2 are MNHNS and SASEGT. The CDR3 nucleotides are TGTGCCAGCAGTCTACAGGGGTGGAGGGGTGATGGCTACACCTTC. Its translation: CASSLQGWRGDGYTF.

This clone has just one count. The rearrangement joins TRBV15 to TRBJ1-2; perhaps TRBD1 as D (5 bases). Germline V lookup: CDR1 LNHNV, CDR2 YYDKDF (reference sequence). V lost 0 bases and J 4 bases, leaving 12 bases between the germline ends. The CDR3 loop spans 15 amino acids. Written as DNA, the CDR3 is TGTGCCACCAGCAGAGACGACCCGGGGGGCTATGGCTACACCTTC. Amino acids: CATSRDDPGGYGYTF.

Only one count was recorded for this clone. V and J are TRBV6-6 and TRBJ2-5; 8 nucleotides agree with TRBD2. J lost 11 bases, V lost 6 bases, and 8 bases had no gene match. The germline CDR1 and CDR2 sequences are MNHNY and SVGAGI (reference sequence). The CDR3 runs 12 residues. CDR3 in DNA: TGTGCCAGCAGGGGCGGAGCGGGGGAGCAGTACTTC. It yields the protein CASRGGAGEQYF.

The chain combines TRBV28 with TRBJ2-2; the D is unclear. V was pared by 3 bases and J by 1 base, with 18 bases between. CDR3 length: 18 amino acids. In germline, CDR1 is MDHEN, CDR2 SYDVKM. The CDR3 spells CASSFWSWAELNTGELFF. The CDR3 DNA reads TGTGCCAGCAGTTTCTGGTCTTGGGCGGAGCTGAACACCGGGGAGCTGTTTTTT. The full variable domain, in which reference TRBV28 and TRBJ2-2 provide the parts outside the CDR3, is DVKVTQSSRYLVKRTGEKVFLECVQDMDHENMFWYRQDPGLGLRLIYFSYDVKMKEKGDIPEGYSVSREKKERFSLILESASTNQTSMYLCASSFWSWAELNTGELFFGEGSRLTVL.

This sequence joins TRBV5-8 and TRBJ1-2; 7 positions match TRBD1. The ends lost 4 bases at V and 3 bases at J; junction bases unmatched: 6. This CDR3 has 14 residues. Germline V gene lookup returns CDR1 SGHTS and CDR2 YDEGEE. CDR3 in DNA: TGTGCCAGCAGCGTACCCGGACAGGACTATGGCTACACCTTC. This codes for CASSVPGQDYGYTF.

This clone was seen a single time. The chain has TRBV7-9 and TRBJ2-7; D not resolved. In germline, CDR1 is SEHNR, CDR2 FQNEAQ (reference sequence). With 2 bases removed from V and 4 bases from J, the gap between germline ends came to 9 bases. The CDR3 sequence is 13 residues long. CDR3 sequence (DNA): TGTGCCAGCAGCTTACGGCTCGGATACGAGCAGTACTTC. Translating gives CASSLRLGYEQYF.

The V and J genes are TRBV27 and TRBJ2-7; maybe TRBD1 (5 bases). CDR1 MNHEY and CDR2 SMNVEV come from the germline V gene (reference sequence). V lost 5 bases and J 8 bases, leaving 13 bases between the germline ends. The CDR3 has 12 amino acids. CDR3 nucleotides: TGTGCCAGCAGTACACCCAGGGCGAAGCAGTACTTC. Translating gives CASSTPRAKQYF.

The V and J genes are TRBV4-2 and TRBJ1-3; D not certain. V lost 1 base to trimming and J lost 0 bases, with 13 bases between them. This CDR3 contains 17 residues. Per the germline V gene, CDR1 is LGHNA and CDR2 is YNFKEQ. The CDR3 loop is CASSQVLGITSGNTIYF. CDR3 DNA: TGTGCCAGCAGCCAAGTGTTAGGGATCACCTCTGGAAACACCATATATTTT.

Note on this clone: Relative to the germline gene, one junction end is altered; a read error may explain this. The CDR3 DNA sequence: TGTGCTAGCAGCCCACTGGGAGATACGCAGTATTTT. Translating gives CASSPLGDTQYF. The chain joins TRBV7-7 to TRBJ2-3; no reliable D call. The CDR3 consists of 12 residues. Germline V gene sequence: CDR1 SSHAT, CDR2 FNYEAQ (reference sequence). Based on the CDR3 plus reference TRBV7-7 and TRBJ2-3, the full variable domain is GAGVSQSPRYKVTKRGQDVTLRCDPISSHATLYWYQQALGQGPEFLTYFNYEAQPDKSGLPSDRFSAERPEGSISTLTIQRTEQRDSAMYRCASSPLGDTQYFGPGTRLTVL.

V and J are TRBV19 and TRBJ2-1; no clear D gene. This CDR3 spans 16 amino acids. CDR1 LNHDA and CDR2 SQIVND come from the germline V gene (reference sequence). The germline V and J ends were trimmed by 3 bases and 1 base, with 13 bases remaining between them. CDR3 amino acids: CASSITHRGSYNEQFF. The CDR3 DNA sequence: TGTGCCAGTAGTATCACCCACCGTGGATCCTACAATGAGCAGTTCTTC.

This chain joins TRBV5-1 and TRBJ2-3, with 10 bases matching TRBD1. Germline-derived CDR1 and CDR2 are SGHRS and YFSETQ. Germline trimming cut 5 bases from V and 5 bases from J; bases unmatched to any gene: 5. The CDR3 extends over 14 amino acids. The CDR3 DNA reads TGCGCCAGCAGGGGGACAGGGGCCGAAGATACGCAGTATTTT. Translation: CASRGTGAEDTQYF.

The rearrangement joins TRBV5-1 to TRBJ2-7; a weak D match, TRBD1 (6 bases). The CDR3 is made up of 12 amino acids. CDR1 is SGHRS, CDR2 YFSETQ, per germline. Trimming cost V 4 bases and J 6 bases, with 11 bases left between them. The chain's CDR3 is CASSPDSLEQYF. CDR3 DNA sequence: TGCGCCAGCAGCCCGGACAGTCTCGAGCAGTACTTC.